This TCR beta chain derives from a study of blood T cell repertoires in COVID-19. The CDR3 covers 14 residues. Germline lookup yields CDR1 MNHEY and CDR2 SVGAGI. The V end was cut by 5 bases, the J end by 9 bases, with 17 bases between. TCRdb keeps only in-frame clones here, not all; method: immunoSEQ multiplex PCR. Found here are under 300,000 clones, over 80% of them singletons; the top ten hold approximately 3.3%. Sequenced material: peripheral blood. The clonotype was recovered from a woman aged 40 to 50 with acute or convalescent COVID-19. The V gene is TRBV6-5, the J gene TRBJ1-5; D unresolved. The CDR3 loop is CASSISPVNGPQHF. The CDR3 DNA reads as TGTGCCAGCAGTATATCGCCAGTCAATGGGCCCCAGCATTTT.